The 18 T cell receptor beta chains presented below share a single source sample, sequenced in a study of CD8 T cells in ankylosing spondylitis. TCRdb called the 5' RACE reads again in MiXCR, with one record for every CDR3 protein. Seen here are 200,000 or so distinct CDR3 sequences, 15% to 20% observed once, and the top ten hold around 4.7%. Sequenced sample: blood, either unsorted or a sorted T cell fraction (not recorded which). The receptors shown here come from a male donor aged 5 to 30 with ankylosing spondylitis or in good health (not recorded which).

In this sample, this clonotype turned up many times. This sequence joins TRBV5-1 and TRBJ1-1, with D uncertain. V lost 0 bases to trimming and J lost 1 base, with 4 bases between them. The germline CDR1 and CDR2 sequences are SGHRS and YFSETQ. This CDR3 spans 13 amino acids. CDR3 sequence reads: CASSLVWNTEAFF. CDR3 nucleotide sequence: TGCGCCAGCAGCTTGGTCTGGAACACTGAAGCTTTCTTT.

In its sample, this clonotype was seen a few times. The chain employs TRBV7-9 and TRBJ2-3, with TRBD2 matching over 9 bases. CDR1 is SEHNR and CDR2 is FQNEAQ in the germline V gene (reference sequence). This CDR3 has 15 amino acids. V gave up 5 bases and J gave up 5 bases; unmatched junction bases: 8. The DNA of the CDR3 is TGTGCCAGCAGCCCCATTAGCGGGAGAGGAGATACGCAGTATTTT. It is translated as CASSPISGRGDTQYF. Supplemented by reference TRBV7-9 and TRBJ2-3, the full variable domain reads DTGVSQNPRHKITKRGQNVTFRCDPISEHNRLYWYRQTLGQGPEFLTYFQNEAQLEKSRLLSDRFSAERPKGSFSTLEIQRTEQGDSAMYLCASSPISGRGDTQYFGPGTRLTVL.

This clonotype came up many times. This rearrangement joins TRBV15 to TRBJ2-5; maybe TRBD2 (6 bases). CDR1 and CDR2 (germline): LNHNV, YYDKDF (reference sequence). This CDR3 contains 12 residues. V dropped 6 bases and J dropped 6 bases, with 11 bases sitting between them. The CDR3 sequence: CATSGGEQTQYF. In DNA form, the CDR3 reads TGTGCCACCAGTGGCGGGGAGCAGACCCAGTACTTC.

This clonotype was recorded many times. The chain is built from TRBV12-3 or TRBV12-4 and TRBJ2-3; TRBD1 might be the D (6 bases). The ends were cut back, 4 bases at V and 0 bases at J, with 11 bases in the middle. CDR3 length: 15 residues. CDR3 DNA sequence: TGTGCCAGCAGTTCTCCGGGACATAGCACAGATACGCAGTATTTT. Its protein is CASSSPGHSTDTQYF.

Ten or more counts support this clonotype. The rearrangement links TRBV6-2 or TRBV6-3 to TRBJ2-4; 10 bases line up with TRBD1. CDR1 MNHEY and CDR2 SVGEGT come from the germline V gene. The CDR3 consists of 16 residues. V shed 5 bases, J shed 1 base, and the junction held 5 bases outside the gene matches. The CDR3: CASSTPGQGAKNIQYF. The CDR3 DNA reads as TGTGCCAGCAGTACCCCGGGACAGGGGGCCAAAAACATTCAGTACTTC.

The sample holds many counts of this clonotype. The chain carries TRBV6-5 and TRBJ2-7; 11 bases align to TRBD1. Unmatched junction bases numbered 11, after V lost 9 bases and J lost 7 bases. Germline CDR1 reads MNHEY; CDR2 reads SVGAGI. This CDR3 region has 14 residues. The CDR3 region is CASQMGQGVGEQYF. The CDR3 DNA follows: TGTGCCAGTCAGATGGGACAGGGGGTGGGTGAGCAGTACTTC.

This chain uses TRBV5-1 with TRBJ1-2; D gene uncertain. The CDR3 contains 15 residues. With 9 bases removed from V and 5 bases from J, the gap between germline ends came to 23 bases. The germline V gene has CDR1 SGHRS and CDR2 YFSETQ. The CDR3 region has the DNA TGCGCCACCTCAGCCCGGCCCGGCAACGAATATGGCTACACCTTC. Its translation: CATSARPGNEYGYTF.

This clonotype was seen many times. The chain uses TRBV5-1 and TRBJ2-1; D remains unclear. Trimming removed 2 bases at V and 6 bases at J, with 15 bases between. CDR1 is SGHRS and CDR2 is YFSETQ in the germline V gene. The CDR3 totals 15 residues. This CDR3 reads CASSLPGQTGNEQFF. In nucleotides, the CDR3 is TGCGCCAGCAGCTTACCGGGTCAAACCGGCAATGAGCAGTTCTTC.

V usage is TRBV5-1 and J usage is TRBJ2-1, with 13 bases that match TRBD2. CDR3 size: 15 residues. Unmatched junction bases numbered 4, after V lost 3 bases and J lost 7 bases. Germline CDR1 reads SGHRS; CDR2 reads YFSETQ. CDR3 bases: TGCGCCAGCAGCTGGACTAGCGGGAGAAGTAATGAGCAGTTCTTC. Protein product: CASSWTSGRSNEQFF.

This clonotype was counted ten times or more. The rearrangement joins TRBV15 to TRBJ2-2; TRBD2 agrees at 10 bases. V lost 0 bases, J lost 4 bases, and 2 bases stayed unmatched. The V gene's germline CDR1 is LNHNV and CDR2 YYDKDF (reference sequence). The CDR3 has 16 amino acids. The CDR3 DNA is TGTGCCACCAGCAGAGATAAGCGGGGGGGCACCGGGGAGCTGTTTTTT. It yields the protein CATSRDKRGGTGELFF.

This clonotype was counted at least ten times. The gene calls are TRBV3-1 and TRBJ1-5; D is ambiguous. With 3 bases removed from V and 6 bases from J, the gap between germline ends came to 15 bases. Per germline, CDR1 LGHDT and CDR2 YNNKEL (reference sequence). This CDR3 is 15 amino acids long. DNA for the CDR3: TGTGCCAGCAGCCAGGGTCTCCAAATGGGTCAGCCCCAGCATTTT. Protein sequence: CASSQGLQMGQPQHF.

This clonotype came up a few times. The chain links TRBV20-1 to TRBJ1-2; D is unresolved. Trimming stripped 3 bases from V and 2 bases from J, with 10 bases between. The CDR3 runs 13 residues. CDR1 is DFQATT, CDR2 SNEGSKA, per germline (reference sequence). This CDR3 is CSASREENYGYTF. The CDR3 nucleotides read TGCAGTGCTAGTAGGGAAGAAAACTATGGCTACACCTTC.

This clonotype was seen ten or more times. The V and J genes are TRBV9 and TRBJ2-1; 8 nucleotides agree with TRBD2. CDR3 length equals 15 residues. Germline V gives CDR1 SGDLS, CDR2 YYNGEE. V lost 2 bases, J lost 7 bases, and 8 bases stayed unmatched. This CDR3 reads CASSVGAGVDNEQFF. CDR3 sequence (DNA): TGTGCCAGCAGCGTGGGAGCGGGAGTCGATAATGAGCAGTTCTTC.

This clonotype was counted ten times or more. The chain combines TRBV28 with TRBJ2-5; D not certain. Germline assignment: CDR1 MDHEN and CDR2 SYDVKM. CDR3 length: 15 residues. Trimming took 2 bases from V and 1 from J, leaving 11 bases between them. The CDR3: CASSLLRSRQETQYF. The CDR3 DNA reads as TGTGCCAGCAGTTTACTGAGATCCCGCCAAGAGACCCAGTACTTC. The variable domain in full, with the rest retrieved from reference TRBV28 and TRBJ2-5, is DVKVTQSSRYLVKRTGEKVFLECVQDMDHENMFWYRQDPGLGLRLIYFSYDVKMKEKGDIPEGYSVSREKKERFSLILESASTNQTSMYLCASSLLRSRQETQYFGPGTRLLVL.

The V gene is TRBV7-3, the J gene TRBJ2-1; no reliable D call. Germline lookup yields CDR1 SGHTA and CDR2 FQGTGA. V was pared by 5 bases and J by 0 bases, with 11 bases between. This CDR3 region has 15 residues. The CDR3 coding sequence is TGTGCCAGCAGCCCCACCGTGAGCTCCTACAATGAGCAGTTCTTC. As protein: CASSPTVSSYNEQFF. Combining the CDR3 with reference TRBV7-3 and TRBJ2-1 gives the whole variable domain GAGVSQTPSNKVTEKGKYVELRCDPISGHTALYWYRQSLGQGPEFLIYFQGTGAADDSGLPNDRFFAVRPEGSVSTLKIQRTERGDSAVYLCASSPTVSSYNEQFFGPGTRLTVL.

Ten or more counts support this clonotype. The chain employs TRBV2 and TRBJ1-5, with no clear D. CDR1 and CDR2 from the germline V gene are SNHLY and FYNNEI. This CDR3 contains 12 residues. The V and J ends lost 5 bases and 4 bases respectively, with 6 bases between them. CDR3 in amino acids: CASSYGNQPQHF. In DNA form, the CDR3 reads TGTGCCAGCAGTTACGGGAATCAGCCCCAGCATTTT.

This clonotype was observed at least ten times. The chain recombines TRBV10-3 with TRBJ2-2; 7 bases are shared with TRBD1. This CDR3 spans 16 amino acids. Germline CDR1 ENHRY, CDR2 SYGVKD. DNA for the CDR3: TGTGCTCCCAGTGAGTCGAGAACAGGGGACACCGGGGAGCTGTTTTTT. Translation gives CAPSESRTGDTGELFF.

Many counts were recorded for this clonotype. V is TRBV9 and J is TRBJ2-3, with 9 bases matching TRBD1. V lost 3 bases to trimming and J lost 0 bases; unmatched junction nucleotides: 8. The germline CDR1 and CDR2 sequences are SGDLS and YYNGEE. The CDR3 has 17 residues. The CDR3 loop reads CASSALDRGPSTDTQYF. CDR3 bases: TGTGCCAGCAGCGCATTGGACAGGGGTCCTAGCACAGATACGCAGTATTTT. Full variable domain (rest looked up from reference TRBV9 and TRBJ2-3): DSGVTQTPKHLITATGQRVTLRCSPRSGDLSVYWYQQSLDQGLQFLIQYYNGEERAKGNILERFSAQQFPDLHSELNLSSLELGDSALYFCASSALDRGPSTDTQYFGPGTRLTVL.